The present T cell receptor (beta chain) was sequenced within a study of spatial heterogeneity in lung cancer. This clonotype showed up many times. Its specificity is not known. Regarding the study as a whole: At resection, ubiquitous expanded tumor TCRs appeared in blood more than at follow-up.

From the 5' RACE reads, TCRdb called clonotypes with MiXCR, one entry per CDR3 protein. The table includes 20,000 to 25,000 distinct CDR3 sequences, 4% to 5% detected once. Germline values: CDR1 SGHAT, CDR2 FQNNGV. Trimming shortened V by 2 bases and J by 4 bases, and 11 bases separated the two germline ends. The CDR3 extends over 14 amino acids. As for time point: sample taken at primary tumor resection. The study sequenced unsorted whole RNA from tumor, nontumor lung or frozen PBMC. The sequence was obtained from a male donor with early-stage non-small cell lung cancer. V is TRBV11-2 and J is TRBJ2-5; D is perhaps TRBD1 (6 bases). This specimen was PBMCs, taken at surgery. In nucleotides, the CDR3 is TGTGCCAGCAGCTTAACCGGGACAACAGAGACCCAGTACTTC. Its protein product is CASSLTGTTETQYF.